This T cell receptor (beta chain) was identified during a study of cytomegalovirus exposure and HLA in healthy donors. Study observations and caveats: Reportedly, diagnosis of cytomegalovirus status by the classifier showed high specificity and sensitivity. Indistinguishable V segments such as TRBV6-2 and TRBV6-3 were excluded. Earlier results showed most TCR beta V segments being productive about 90% or about 30% of the time. Sequencing likely produced, as an artifact, a cluster of highly shared sequence variants.

V lost 6 bases and J lost 2; bases outside the gene matches: 2. Looked up from germline, CDR1 is MDHEN and CDR2 is SYDVKM. This CDR3 spans 13 amino acids. PCR was performed using 60 Vbeta and 13 Jbeta primers. TCRdb's table, derived via immunoSEQ multiplex PCR, lists solely in-frame clones and lacks some. This table has 100,000 to 150,000 clones, 70% to 85% appearing once. In the case of this clone: Its target is not known.

What was sequenced was PBMCs. This sequence was found in a woman aged 45-65 years in good health and CMV-seronegative. This chain uses TRBV28 with TRBJ1-2, with 8 bases fitting TRBD1. CDR3 in amino acids: CASSDRGNYGYTF. In DNA, the CDR3 is TGTGCCAGCAGCGACAGGGGCAACTATGGCTACACCTTC.